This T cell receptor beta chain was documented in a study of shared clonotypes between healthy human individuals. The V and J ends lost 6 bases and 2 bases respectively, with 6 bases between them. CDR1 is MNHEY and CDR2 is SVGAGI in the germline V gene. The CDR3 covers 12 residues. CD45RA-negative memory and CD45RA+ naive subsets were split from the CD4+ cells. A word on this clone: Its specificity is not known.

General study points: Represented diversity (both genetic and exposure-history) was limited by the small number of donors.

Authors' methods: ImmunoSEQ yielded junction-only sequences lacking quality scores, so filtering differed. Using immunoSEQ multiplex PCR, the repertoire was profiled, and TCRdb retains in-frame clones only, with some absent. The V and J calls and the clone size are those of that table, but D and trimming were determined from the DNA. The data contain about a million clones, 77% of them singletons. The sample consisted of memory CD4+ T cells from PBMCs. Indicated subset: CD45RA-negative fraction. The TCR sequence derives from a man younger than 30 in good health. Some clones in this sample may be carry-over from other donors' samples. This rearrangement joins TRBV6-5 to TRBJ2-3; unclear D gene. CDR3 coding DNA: TGTGCCAGCAGGACCACCACAGATACGCAGTATTTT. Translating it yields CASRTTTDTQYF.